Following are 2 T cell receptor beta chains from one sample sequenced in a study of T cell repertoires in cytomegalovirus infection. TCRdb reprocessed the reads via MiXCR and lists one record per CDR3 protein. The sample records approximately 630,000 distinct CDR3 sequences, 24% being singletons. Sequencing was performed on CD8+ T cells from PBMCs. The receptor set was obtained from a human donor in good health (CMV status not recorded). Some clones in this sample may be carry-over from other donors' samples.

This clonotype showed up just a few times. This rearrangement joins TRBV27 to TRBJ2-1; no reliable D call. CDR3 size: 16 residues. Trimming took off 0 bases at V and 2 bases at J, with 11 bases between the two ends. Per germline, CDR1 MNHEY and CDR2 SMNVEV (reference sequence). The chain's CDR3 is CASSLSSGITYNEQFF. DNA for the CDR3: TGTGCCAGCAGTTTATCGTCGGGTATCACCTACAATGAGCAGTTCTTC.

The chain links TRBV19 to TRBJ1-5; the D gene is possibly TRBD1 (5 bases). CDR3 length equals 15 residues. CDR1 LNHDA and CDR2 SQIVND come from the germline V gene (reference sequence). Trimming stripped 3 bases from V and 0 bases from J, with 9 bases between. In nucleotides, the CDR3 is TGTGCCAGTAGTATGCGCAGGGATAGCAATCAGCCCCAGCATTTT. Translation: CASSMRRDSNQPQHF.